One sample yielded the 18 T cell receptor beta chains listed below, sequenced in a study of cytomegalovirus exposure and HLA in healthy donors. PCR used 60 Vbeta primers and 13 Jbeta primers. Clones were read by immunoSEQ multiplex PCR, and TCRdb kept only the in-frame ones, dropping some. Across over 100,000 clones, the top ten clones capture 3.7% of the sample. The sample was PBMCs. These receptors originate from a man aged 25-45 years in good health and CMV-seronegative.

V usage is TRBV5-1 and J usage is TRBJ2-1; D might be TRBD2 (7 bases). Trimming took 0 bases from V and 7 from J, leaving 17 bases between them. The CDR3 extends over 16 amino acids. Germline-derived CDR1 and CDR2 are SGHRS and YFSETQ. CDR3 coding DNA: TGCGCCAGCAGCTTGGCGGGGGGCACCTTAGGGAATGAGCAGTTCTTC. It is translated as CASSLAGGTLGNEQFF.

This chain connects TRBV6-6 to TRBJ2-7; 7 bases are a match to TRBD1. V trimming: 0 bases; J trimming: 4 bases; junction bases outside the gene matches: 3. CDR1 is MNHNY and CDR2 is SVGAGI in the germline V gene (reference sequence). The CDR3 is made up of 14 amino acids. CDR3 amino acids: CASSYSRRGYEQYF. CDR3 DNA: TGTGCCAGCAGTTACTCACGCAGGGGGTACGAGCAGTACTTC.

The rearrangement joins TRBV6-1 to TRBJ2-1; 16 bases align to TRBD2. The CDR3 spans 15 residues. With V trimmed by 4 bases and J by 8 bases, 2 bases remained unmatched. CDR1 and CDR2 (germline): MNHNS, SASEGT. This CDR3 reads CASSGGLAGGHEQFF. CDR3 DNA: TGTGCCAGCAGTGGGGGACTAGCGGGGGGGCATGAGCAGTTCTTC.

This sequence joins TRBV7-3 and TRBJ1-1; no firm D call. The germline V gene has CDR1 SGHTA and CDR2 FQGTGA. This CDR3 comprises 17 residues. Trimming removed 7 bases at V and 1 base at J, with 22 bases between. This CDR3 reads CASTPGGGRSTNTEAFF. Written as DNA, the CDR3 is TGTGCCAGCACCCCTGGAGGAGGGCGCTCGACGAACACTGAAGCTTTCTTT.

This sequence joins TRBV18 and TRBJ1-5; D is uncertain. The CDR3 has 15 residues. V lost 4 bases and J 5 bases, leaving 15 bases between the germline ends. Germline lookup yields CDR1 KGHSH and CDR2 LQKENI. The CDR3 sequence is CASSHSGSGDQPQHF. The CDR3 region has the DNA TGTGCCAGCTCACATTCCGGGAGCGGAGATCAGCCCCAGCATTTT.

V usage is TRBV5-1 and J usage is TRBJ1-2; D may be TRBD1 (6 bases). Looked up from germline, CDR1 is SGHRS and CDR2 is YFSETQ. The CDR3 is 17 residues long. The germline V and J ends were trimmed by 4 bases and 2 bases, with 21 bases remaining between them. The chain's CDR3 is CASSPALIAGANYGYTF. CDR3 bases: TGCGCCAGCAGCCCGGCCTTAATAGCAGGGGCGAACTATGGCTACACCTTC.

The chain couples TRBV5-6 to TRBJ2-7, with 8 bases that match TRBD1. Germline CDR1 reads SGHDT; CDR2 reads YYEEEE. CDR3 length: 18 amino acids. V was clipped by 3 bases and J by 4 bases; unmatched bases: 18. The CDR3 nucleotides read TGTGCCAGCAGCTCGAGGGGACACTATGGACAGGGTCAGTACGAGCAGTACTTC. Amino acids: CASSSRGHYGQGQYEQYF.

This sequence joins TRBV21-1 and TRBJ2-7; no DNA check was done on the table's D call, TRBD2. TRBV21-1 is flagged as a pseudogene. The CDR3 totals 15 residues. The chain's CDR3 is CASSTTRTGISEQYF. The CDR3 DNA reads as TGTGCCAGCAGCACAACCCGAACGGGGATATCCGAGCAGTACTTC.

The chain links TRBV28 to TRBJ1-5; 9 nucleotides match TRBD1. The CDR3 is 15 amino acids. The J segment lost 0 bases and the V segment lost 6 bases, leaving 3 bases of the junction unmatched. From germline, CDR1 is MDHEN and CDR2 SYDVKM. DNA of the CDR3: TGTGCCAGCAGAGGACAGGGGTTTAGCAATCAGCCCCAGCATTTT. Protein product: CASRGQGFSNQPQHF.

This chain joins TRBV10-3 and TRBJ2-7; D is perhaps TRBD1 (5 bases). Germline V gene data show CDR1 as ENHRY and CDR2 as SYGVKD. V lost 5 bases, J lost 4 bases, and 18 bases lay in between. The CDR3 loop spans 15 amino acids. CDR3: CAISWMGSGNYEQYF. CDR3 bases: TGTGCCATCAGTTGGATGGGGTCAGGGAATTACGAGCAGTACTTC.

CDR3 nucleotide sequence: TGCGCCAGCAGCGGCCGACAGGGGGGAGATACGCAGTATTTT. This sequence encodes CASSGRQGGDTQYF. This sequence joins TRBV5-1 and TRBJ2-3, with TRBD1 identical over 9 bases. The V and J ends lost 4 bases and 5 bases, in that order; junction bases with no gene match: 5. The CDR3 has 14 residues. Germline V lookup: CDR1 SGHRS, CDR2 YFSETQ.

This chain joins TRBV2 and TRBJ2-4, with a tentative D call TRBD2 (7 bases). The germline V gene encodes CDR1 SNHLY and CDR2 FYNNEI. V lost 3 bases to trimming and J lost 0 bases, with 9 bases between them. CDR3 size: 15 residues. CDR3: CASSDRGGAKNIQYF. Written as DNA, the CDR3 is TGTGCCAGCAGTGATAGGGGGGGAGCCAAAAACATTCAGTACTTC.

The CDR3 spells CASSFGTGGNRNEKLFF. CDR3 in DNA: TGTGCCAGCAGCTTCGGGACAGGGGGAAACAGGAATGAAAAACTGTTTTTT. The V gene is TRBV5-4, the J gene TRBJ1-4, with 11 bases aligning to TRBD1. This CDR3 comprises 17 residues. Germline V gene sequence: CDR1 SGHNT, CDR2 YYREEE (reference sequence). The ends lost 2 bases at V and 5 bases at J; junction bases unmatched: 8.

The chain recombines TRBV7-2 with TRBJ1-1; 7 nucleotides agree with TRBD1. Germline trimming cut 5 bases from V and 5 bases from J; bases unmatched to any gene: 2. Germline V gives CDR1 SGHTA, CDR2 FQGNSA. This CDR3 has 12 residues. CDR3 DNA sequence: TGTGCCAGCAGCGCGACAGGGACTGAAGCTTTCTTT. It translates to CASSATGTEAFF.

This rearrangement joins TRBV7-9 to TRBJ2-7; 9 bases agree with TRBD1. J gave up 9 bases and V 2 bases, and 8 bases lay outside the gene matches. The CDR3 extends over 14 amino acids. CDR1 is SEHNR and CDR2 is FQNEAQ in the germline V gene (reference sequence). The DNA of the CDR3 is TGTGCCAGCAGCTTAAGTGGACAGGGGAACGGGCAGTACTTC. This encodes CASSLSGQGNGQYF.

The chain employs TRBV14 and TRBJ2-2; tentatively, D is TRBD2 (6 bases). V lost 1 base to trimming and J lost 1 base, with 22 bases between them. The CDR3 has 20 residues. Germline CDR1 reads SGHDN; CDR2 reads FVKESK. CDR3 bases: TGTGCCAGCAGCCAAGGGGGGAGGTGGCGACTAGGACTGAACACCGGGGAGCTGTTTTTT. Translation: CASSQGGRWRLGLNTGELFF.

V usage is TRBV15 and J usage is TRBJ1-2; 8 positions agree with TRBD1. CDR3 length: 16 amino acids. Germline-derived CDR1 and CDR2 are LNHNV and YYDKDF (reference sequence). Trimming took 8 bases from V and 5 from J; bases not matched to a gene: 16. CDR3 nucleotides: TGTGCCACCTCTTGGACAGGGAATCCCTCCCCTTATGGCTACACCTTC. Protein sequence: CATSWTGNPSPYGYTF.

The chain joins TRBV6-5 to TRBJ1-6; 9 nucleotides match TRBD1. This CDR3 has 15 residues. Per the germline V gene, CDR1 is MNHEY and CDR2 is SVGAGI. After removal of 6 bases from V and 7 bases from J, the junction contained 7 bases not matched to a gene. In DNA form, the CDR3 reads TGTGCCAGCAGAACGGGACAGGGAGGGAATTCACCCCTCCACTTT. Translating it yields CASRTGQGGNSPLHF.